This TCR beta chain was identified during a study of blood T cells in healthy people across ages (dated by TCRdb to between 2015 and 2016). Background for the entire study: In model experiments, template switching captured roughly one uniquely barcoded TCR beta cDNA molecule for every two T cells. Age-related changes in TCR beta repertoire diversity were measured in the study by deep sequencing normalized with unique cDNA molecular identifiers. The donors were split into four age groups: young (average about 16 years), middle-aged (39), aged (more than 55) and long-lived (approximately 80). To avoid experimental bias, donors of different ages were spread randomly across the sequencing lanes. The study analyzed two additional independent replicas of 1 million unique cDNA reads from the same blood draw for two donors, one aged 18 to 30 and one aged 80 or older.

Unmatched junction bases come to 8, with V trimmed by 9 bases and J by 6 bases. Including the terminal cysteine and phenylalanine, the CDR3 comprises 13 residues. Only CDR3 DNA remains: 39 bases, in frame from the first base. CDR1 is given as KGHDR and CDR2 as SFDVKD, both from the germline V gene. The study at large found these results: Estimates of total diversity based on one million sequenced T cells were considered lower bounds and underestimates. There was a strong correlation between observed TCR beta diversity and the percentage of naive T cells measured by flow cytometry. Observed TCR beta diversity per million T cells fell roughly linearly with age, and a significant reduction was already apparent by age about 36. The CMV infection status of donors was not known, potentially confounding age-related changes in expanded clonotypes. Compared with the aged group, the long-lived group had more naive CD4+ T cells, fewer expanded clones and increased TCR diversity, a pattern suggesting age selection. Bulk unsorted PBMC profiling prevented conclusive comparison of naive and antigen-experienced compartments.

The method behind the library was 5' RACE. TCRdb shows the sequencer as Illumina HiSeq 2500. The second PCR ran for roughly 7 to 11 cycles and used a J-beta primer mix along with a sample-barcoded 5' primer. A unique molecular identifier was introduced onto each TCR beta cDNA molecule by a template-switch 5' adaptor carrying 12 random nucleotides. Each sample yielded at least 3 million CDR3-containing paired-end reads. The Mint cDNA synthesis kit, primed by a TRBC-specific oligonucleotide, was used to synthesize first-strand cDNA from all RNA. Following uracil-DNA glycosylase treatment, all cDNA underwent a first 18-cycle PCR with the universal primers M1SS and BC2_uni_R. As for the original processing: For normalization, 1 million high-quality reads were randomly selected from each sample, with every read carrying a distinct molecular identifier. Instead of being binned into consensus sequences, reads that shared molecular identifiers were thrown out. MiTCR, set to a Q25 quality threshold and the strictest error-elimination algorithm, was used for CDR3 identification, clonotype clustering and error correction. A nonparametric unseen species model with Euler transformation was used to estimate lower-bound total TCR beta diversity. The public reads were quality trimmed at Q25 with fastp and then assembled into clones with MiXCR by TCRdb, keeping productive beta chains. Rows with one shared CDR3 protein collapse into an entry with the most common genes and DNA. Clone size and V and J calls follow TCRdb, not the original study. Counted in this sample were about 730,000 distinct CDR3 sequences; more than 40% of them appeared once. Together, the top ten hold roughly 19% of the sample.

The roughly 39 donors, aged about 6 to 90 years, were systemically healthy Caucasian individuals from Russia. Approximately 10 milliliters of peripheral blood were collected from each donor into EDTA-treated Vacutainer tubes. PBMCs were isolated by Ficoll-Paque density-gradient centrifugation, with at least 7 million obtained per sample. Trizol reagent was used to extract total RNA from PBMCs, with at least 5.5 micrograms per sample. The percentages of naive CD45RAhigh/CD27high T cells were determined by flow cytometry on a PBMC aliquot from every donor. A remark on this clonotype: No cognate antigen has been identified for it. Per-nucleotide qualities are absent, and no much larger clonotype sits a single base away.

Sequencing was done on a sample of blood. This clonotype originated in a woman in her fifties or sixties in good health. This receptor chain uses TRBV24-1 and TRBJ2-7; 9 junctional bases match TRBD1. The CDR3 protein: CATSDRGTGEQYF. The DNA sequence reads TGTGCCACCTCGGACAGGGGTACGGGCGAGCAGTACTTC.